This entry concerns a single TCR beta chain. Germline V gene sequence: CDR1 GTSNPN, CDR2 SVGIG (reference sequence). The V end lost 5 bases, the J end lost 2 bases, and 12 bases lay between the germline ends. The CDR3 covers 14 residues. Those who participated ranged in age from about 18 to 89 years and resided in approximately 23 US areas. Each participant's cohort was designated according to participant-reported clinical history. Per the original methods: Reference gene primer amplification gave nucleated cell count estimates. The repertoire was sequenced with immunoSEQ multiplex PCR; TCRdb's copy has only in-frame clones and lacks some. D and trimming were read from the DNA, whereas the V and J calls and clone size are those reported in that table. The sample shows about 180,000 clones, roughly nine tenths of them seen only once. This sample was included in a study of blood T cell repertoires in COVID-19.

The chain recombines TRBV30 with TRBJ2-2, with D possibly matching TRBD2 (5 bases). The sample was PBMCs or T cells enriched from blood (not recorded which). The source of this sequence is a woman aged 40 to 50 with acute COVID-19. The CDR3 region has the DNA TGTGCCTGGTCCACCGGGATCAACACCGGGGAGCTGTTTTTT. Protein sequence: CAWSTGINTGELFF.